A selection of T cell receptor beta chains follows, all from one sample in a study of CD8+ T cells in alopecia areata. Sequencing used immunoSEQ multiplex PCR; TCRdb keeps in-frame clones, though not all of them. The data show 250,000 to 350,000 clones, around 64% seen once. The specimen was CD4+ T cells sorted from blood, collected at roughly week 53, from a patient treated with tofacitinib. These TCRs come from a human donor with alopecia areata. CDR3s include the opening cysteine and the closing phenylalanine or tryptophan. D genes are given only for firm matches. Expanded clones get a size class; other rows say once, few or many, or leave the size out.

d_gene: NA
j_gene: TRBJ2-3
len: 12
abundance: NA
v_gene: TRBV29-1
CDR3aa: CSVSSRGSTQYF
CDR3nt: TGCAGCGTATCTAGTCGGGGGTCTACGCAGTATTTT

d_gene: TRBD1
j_gene: TRBJ1-2
len: 14
abundance: NA
v_gene: TRBV5-1
CDR3aa: CASSTPGQGDGYTF
CDR3nt: TGCGCCAGCAGCACACCAGGACAGGGAGATGGCTACACCTTC

d_gene: NA
j_gene: TRBJ2-1
len: 13
abundance: NA
v_gene: TRBV4-2
CDR3aa: CASSQDTNNEQFF
CDR3nt: TGTGCCAGCAGCCAAGACACAAACAATGAGCAGTTCTTC

d_gene: NA
j_gene: TRBJ2-3
len: 14
abundance: NA
v_gene: TRBV2
CDR3aa: CASSVDISTDTQYF
CDR3nt: TGTGCCAGCAGTGTGGACATAAGCACAGATACGCAGTATTTT

d_gene: NA
j_gene: TRBJ2-5
len: 15
abundance: NA
v_gene: TRBV6-1
CDR3aa: CASVARPGSEETQYF
CDR3nt: TGTGCCAGCGTCGCACGCCCGGGATCCGAAGAGACCCAGTACTTC

d_gene: TRBD1
j_gene: TRBJ1-1
len: 16
abundance: few
v_gene: TRBV6-1
CDR3aa: CASSEQGEVRNTEAFF
CDR3nt: TGTGCCAGCAGCGAACAGGGGGAAGTACGGAACACTGAAGCTTTCTTT

d_gene: NA
j_gene: TRBJ1-1
len: 13
abundance: NA
v_gene: TRBV19
CDR3aa: CASSISLGTEAFF
CDR3nt: TGTGCCAGTAGTATCTCACTGGGCACTGAAGCTTTCTTT

d_gene: NA
j_gene: TRBJ1-6
len: 13
abundance: once
v_gene: TRBV27
CDR3aa: CASSLRPDSPLHF
CDR3nt: TGTGCCAGCAGTTTAAGGCCTGATTCACCCCTCCACTTT

d_gene: TRBD1
j_gene: TRBJ2-7
len: 15
abundance: NA
v_gene: TRBV18
CDR3aa: CASSPSRQGAYEQYF
CDR3nt: TGTGCCAGCTCACCTTCGCGACAGGGGGCCTACGAGCAGTACTTC

d_gene: NA
j_gene: TRBJ2-5
len: 13
abundance: NA
v_gene: TRBV5-4
CDR3aa: CASSRGAEETQYF
CDR3nt: TGTGCCAGCAGCCGCGGGGCTGAAGAGACCCAGTACTTC

d_gene: TRBD2
j_gene: TRBJ2-5
len: 17
abundance: NA
v_gene: TRBV7-8
CDR3aa: CASSLVGLAFLQETQYF
CDR3nt: TGTGCCAGCAGCTTAGTCGGACTAGCCTTTCTGCAAGAGACCCAGTACTTC

d_gene: NA
j_gene: TRBJ2-1
len: 16
abundance: NA
v_gene: TRBV14
CDR3aa: CASSPYWQGKDNEQFF
CDR3nt: TGTGCCAGCAGCCCCTATTGGCAGGGTAAGGACAATGAGCAGTTCTTC

d_gene: TRBD1
j_gene: TRBJ2-7
len: 15
abundance: NA
v_gene: TRBV5-4
CDR3aa: CASSGGGQGFYEQYF
CDR3nt: TGTGCCAGCAGCGGCGGCGGACAGGGGTTCTACGAGCAGTACTTC